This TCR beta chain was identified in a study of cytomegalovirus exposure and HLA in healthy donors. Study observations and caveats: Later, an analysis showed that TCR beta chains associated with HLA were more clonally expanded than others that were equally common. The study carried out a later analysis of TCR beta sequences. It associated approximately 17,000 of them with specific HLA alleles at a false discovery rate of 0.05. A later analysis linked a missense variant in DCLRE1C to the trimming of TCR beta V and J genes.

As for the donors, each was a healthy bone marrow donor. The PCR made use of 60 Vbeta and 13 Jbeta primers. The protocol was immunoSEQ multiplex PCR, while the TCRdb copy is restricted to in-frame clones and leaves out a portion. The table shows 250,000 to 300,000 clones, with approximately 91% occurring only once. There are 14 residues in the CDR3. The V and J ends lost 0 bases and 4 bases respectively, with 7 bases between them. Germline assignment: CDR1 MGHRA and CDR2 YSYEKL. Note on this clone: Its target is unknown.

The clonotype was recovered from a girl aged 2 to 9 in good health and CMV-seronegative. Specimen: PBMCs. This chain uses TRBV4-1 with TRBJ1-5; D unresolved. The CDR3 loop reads CASSQERVNQPQHF. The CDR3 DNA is TGCGCCAGCAGCCAAGAGAGGGTGAATCAGCCCCAGCATTTT.